This T cell receptor (beta chain) is from a study of blood T cells in healthy people across ages. Study observations and caveats: Naive T cell percentage showed a strong correlation with the diversity of TCR beta.

No fewer than 5.5 micrograms of total RNA were isolated from every sample. PCR was performed a second time for roughly 6 to 12 cycles using a sample-barcoded 5' primer and a J-beta primer mix. Each CDR3 protein gets one entry after TCRdb re-called the 5' RACE reads with MiXCR. The data contain about 700,000 distinct CDR3 sequences, about 34% of them seen just once; the ten biggest clones take up 15%. V dropped 4 bases and J dropped 4 bases, with 10 bases sitting between them. The length of the CDR3 is 13 residues. Germline CDR1 reads LGHNA; CDR2 reads YNFKEQ. As for this clonotype: The antigen remains unidentified.

This TCR was sampled from a woman older than 75 in good health. The genes are TRBV4-2 and TRBJ1-1, with D unresolved. The sample comprised blood. CDR3 sequence reads: CASSLELGTEAFF. CDR3 nucleotide sequence: TGTGCCAGCAGCCTTGAACTGGGCACTGAAGCTTTCTTT.